In this sample, the clone carrying this T cell receptor beta chain turned up a few times. Germline assignment: CDR1 SQVTM and CDR2 ANQGSEA. This CDR3 has 13 amino acids. The PCR had 60 Vbeta and 13 Jbeta primers. The protocol was immunoSEQ multiplex PCR, while the TCRdb copy is restricted to in-frame clones and leaves out a portion. The sample carries 140,000 to 150,000 clones, approximately 78% recorded once. This sample is part of a study of cytomegalovirus exposure and HLA in healthy donors. The sequence derives from a middle-aged man in good health and CMV-seropositive. Sequencing was performed on PBMCs. The chain recombines TRBV29-1 with TRBJ2-3; the match to TRBD2 covers 8 bases. The CDR3: CGCGRSLTDTQYF. DNA for the CDR3: TGCGGGTGCGGGAGGTCCCTCACAGATACGCAGTATTTT.